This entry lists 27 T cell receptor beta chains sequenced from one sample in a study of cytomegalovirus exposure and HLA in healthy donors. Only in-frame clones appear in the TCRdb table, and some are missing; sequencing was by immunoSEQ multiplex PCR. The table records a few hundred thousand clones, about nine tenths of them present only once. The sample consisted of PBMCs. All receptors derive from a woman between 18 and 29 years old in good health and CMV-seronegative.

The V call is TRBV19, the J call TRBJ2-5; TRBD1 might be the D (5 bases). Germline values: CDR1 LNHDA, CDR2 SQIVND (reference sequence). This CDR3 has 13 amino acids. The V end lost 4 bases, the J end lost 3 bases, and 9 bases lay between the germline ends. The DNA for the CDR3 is TGTGCCAGTAGTAATCTCAGGGAAGAGACCCAGTACTTC. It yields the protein CASSNLREETQYF.

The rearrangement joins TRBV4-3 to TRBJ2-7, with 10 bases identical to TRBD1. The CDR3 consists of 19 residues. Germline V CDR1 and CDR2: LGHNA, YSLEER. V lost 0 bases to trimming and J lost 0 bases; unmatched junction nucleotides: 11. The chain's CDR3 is CASSQDHAGTGENSYEQYF. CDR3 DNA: TGCGCCAGCAGCCAAGATCATGCCGGGACAGGGGAAAACTCCTACGAGCAGTACTTC.

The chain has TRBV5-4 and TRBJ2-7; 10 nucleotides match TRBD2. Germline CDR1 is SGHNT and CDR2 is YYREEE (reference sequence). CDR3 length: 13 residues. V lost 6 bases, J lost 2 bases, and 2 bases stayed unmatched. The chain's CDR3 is CASKREGAYEQYF. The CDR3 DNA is TGTGCCAGCAAGCGGGAGGGGGCCTACGAGCAGTACTTC.

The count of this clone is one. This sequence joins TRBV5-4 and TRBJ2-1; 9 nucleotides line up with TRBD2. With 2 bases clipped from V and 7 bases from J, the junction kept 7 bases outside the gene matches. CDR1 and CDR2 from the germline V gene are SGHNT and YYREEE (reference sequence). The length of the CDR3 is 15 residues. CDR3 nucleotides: TGTGCCAGCAGCTTCGGCGGGAGGGAGCTGAATGAGCAGTTCTTC. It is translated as CASSFGGRELNEQFF.

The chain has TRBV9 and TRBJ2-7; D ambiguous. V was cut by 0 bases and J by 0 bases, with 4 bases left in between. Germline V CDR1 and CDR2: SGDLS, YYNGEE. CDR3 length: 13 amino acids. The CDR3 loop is CASSVASSYEQYF. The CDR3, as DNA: TGTGCCAGCAGCGTAGCCAGCTCCTACGAGCAGTACTTC.

The CDR3 sequence is CSVQPQGGHEKLFF. The CDR3 DNA reads as TGCAGCGTCCAACCTCAGGGTGGGCATGAAAAACTGTTTTTT. The gene calls are TRBV29-1 and TRBJ1-4; perhaps TRBD1 as D (5 bases). The germline CDR1 and CDR2 sequences are SQVTM and ANQGSEA. The CDR3 runs 14 residues. V was clipped by 6 bases and J by 6 bases, with 17 bases between them.

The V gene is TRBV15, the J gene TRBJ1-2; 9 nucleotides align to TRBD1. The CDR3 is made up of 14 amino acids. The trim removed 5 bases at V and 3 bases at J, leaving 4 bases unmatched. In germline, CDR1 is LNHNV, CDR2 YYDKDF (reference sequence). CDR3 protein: CATSGTGKDYGYTF. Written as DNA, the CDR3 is TGTGCCACCAGCGGGACAGGGAAGGACTATGGCTACACCTTC.

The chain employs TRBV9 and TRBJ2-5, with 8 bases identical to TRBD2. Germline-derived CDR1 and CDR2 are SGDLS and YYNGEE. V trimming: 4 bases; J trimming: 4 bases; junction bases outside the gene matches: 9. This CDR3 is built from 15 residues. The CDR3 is CASSPISGSGETQYF. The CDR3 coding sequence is TGTGCCAGCAGCCCAATCAGCGGGAGCGGAGAGACCCAGTACTTC.

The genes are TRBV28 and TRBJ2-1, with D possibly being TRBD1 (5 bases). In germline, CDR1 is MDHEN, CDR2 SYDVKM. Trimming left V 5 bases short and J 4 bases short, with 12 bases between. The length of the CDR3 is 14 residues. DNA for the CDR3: TGTGCCAGCAGTCCAACAGACAGTTACAATGAGCAGTTCTTC. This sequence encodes CASSPTDSYNEQFF.

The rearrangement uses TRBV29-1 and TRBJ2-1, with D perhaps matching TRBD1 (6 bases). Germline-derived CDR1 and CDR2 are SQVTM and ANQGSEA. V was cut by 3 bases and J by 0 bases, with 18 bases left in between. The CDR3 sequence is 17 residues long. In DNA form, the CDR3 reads TGCAGCGTTGAGGGGGCAGGGGCCCTGAGCTCCTACAATGAGCAGTTCTTC. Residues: CSVEGAGALSSYNEQFF.

For the CDR3, the DNA is TGTGCCAGCAGCCGCCGGACTAGCGCCAATGAGCAGTTCTTC. Its translation is CASSRRTSANEQFF. The J gene is TRBJ2-1, the V gene TRBV11-3; the match to TRBD2 covers 9 bases. Germline-derived CDR1 and CDR2 are SGHNT and YENEEA. The junction had 5 bases not matched to a gene; V was cut back by 5 bases and J by 6 bases. The CDR3 sequence is 14 residues long.

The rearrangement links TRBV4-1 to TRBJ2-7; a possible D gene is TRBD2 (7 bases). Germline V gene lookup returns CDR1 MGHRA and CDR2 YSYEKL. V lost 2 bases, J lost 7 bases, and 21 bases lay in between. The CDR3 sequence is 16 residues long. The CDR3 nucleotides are TGCGCCAGCAGCCAACCGCGTCGGGGGGCCGCGGGGGAGCAGTACTTC. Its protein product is CASSQPRRGAAGEQYF.

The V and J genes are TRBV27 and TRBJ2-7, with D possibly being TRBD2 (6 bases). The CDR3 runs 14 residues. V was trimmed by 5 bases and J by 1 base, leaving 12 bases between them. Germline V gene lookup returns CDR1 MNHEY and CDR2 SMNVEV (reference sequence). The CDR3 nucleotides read TGTGCCAGCAGTCTACGGGGGAATTCCTACGAGCAGTACTTC. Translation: CASSLRGNSYEQYF.

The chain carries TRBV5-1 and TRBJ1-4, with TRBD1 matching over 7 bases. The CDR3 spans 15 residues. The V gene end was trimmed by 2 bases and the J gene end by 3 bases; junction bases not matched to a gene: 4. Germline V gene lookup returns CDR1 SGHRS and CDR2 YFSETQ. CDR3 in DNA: TGCGCCAGCAGCTTACAGGGGTCTTCTAATGAAAAACTGTTTTTT. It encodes CASSLQGSSNEKLFF.

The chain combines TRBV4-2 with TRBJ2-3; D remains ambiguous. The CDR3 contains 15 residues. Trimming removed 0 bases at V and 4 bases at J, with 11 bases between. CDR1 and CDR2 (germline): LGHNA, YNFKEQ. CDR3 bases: TGTGCCAGCAGCCAAGATCGAGCGCCCCCAGATACGCAGTATTTT. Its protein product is CASSQDRAPPDTQYF.

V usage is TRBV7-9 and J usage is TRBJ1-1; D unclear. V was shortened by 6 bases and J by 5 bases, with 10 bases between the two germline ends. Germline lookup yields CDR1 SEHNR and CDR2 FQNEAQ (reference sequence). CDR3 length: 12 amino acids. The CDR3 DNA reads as TGTGCCAGCAGTGTGGGGAGGACTGAAGCTTTCTTT. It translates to CASSVGRTEAFF.

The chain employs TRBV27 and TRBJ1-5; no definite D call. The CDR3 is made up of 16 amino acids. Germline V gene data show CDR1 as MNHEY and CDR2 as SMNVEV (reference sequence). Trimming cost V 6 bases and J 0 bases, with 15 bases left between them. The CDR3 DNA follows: TGTGCCAGCAGATCGCAGTTCACGGGTAGCAATCAGCCCCAGCATTTT. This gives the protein CASRSQFTGSNQPQHF.

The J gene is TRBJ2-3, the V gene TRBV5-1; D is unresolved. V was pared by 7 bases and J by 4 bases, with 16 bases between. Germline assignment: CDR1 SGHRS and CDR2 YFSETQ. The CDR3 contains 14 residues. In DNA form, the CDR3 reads TGCGCCAGCGCTGTAATCCACACCGCAGATACGCAGTATTTT. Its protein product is CASAVIHTADTQYF.

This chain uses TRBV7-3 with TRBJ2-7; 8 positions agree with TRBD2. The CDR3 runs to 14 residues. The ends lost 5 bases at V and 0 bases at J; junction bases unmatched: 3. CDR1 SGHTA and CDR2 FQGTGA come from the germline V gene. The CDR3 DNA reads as TGTGCCAGCAGCCCGGGGGGGAGCTCCTACGAGCAGTACTTC. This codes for CASSPGGSSYEQYF.

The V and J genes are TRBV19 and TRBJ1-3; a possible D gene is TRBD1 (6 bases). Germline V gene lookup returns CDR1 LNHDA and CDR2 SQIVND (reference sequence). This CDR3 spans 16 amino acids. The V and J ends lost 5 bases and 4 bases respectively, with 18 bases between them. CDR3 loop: CASSPKKGERGNTIYF. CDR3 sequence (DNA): TGTGCCAGTAGTCCCAAGAAGGGGGAACGCGGAAACACCATATATTTT.

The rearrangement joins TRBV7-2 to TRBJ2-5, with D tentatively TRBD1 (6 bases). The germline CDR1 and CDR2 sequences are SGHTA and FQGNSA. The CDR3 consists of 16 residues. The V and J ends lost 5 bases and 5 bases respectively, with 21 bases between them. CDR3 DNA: TGTGCCAGCAGCCCTCAACACTCAGGGGATTGGGAGACCCAGTACTTC. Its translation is CASSPQHSGDWETQYF.

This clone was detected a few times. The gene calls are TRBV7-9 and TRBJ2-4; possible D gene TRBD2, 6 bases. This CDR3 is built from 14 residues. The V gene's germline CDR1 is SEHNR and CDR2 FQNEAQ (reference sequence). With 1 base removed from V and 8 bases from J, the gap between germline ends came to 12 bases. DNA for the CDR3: TGTGCCAGCAGCTTAGGCGGGATCGCGGACATTCAGTACTTC. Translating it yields CASSLGGIADIQYF.

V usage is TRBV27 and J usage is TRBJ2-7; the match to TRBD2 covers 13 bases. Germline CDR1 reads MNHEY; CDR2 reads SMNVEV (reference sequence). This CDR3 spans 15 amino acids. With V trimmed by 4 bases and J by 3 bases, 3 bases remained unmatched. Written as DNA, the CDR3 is TGTGCCAGCAGTTCGGGACTAGCGGGATACTACGAGCAGTACTTC. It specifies CASSSGLAGYYEQYF.

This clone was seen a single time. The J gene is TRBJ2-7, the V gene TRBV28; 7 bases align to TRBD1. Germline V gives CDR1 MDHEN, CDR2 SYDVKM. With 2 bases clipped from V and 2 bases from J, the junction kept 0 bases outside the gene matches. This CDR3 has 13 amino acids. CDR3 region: CASSLRGPYEQYF. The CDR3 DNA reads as TGTGCCAGCAGTTTAAGGGGGCCCTACGAGCAGTACTTC.

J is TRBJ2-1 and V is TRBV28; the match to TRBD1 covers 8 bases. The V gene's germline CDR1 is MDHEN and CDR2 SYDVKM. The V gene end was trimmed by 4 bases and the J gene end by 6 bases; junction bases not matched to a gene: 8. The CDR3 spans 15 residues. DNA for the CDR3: TGTGCCAGCAGTTCGCCATCTGGACAGGGCAATGAGCAGTTCTTC. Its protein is CASSSPSGQGNEQFF.

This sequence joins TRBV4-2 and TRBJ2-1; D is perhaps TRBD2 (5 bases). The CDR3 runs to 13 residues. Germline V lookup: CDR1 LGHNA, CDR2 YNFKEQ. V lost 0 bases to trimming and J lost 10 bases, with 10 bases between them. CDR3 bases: TGTGCCAGCAGCCAAGATTTAAGCGGCGAGCAGTTCTTC. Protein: CASSQDLSGEQFF.

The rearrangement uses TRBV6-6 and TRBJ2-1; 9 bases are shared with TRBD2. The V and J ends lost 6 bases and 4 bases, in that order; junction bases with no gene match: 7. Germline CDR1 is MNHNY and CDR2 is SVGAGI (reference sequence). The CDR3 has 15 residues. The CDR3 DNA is TGTGCCAGCAGCCTTAGCGGGAGCGAGTACAATGAGCAGTTCTTC. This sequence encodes CASSLSGSEYNEQFF.